What follows describes a single T cell receptor (beta chain). Different DNA sequences within this sample yield the same CDR3. This specimen comes from a study of cytomegalovirus exposure and HLA in healthy donors. Germline CDR1 SGDLS, CDR2 YYNGEE. The CDR3 is 14 amino acids. The V end lost 5 bases, the J end lost 0 bases, and 9 bases lay between the germline ends. Primers: 60 Vbeta forward and 13 Jbeta reverse. In the authors' methods: Later analysis identified tens of millions of unique TCR beta chains, about 11 million shared. Method: immunoSEQ multiplex PCR; TCRdb's copy keeps in-frame clones and lacks some. D and trimming come from the DNA, and the V and J calls and clone size come from that table. The data hold 250,000 to 350,000 clones, with roughly two thirds observed a single time.

This receptor was taken from a female donor in good health and CMV-seronegative. The chain joins TRBV9 to TRBJ1-3; D is ambiguous. The specimen sequenced was PBMCs. The CDR3 sequence: CASSSGDSGNTIYF. The CDR3 DNA sequence: TGTGCCAGCAGTTCTGGAGACTCTGGAAACACCATATATTTT.